Sequencing of this T cell receptor (beta chain) was carried out in a study of blood T cell repertoires in COVID-19. This clone was seen only once. TCRdb's copy holds only in-frame clones and misses some; the assay was immunoSEQ multiplex PCR. Altogether around 170,000 clones are present, just under 80% being singletons, with the ten largest covering over 11%. The V end was cut by 0 bases, the J end by 10 bases, with 13 bases between. CDR1 SGHDN and CDR2 FVKESK come from the germline V gene. This CDR3 is 14 amino acids long. The source is a woman of 80 years or more with acute or convalescent COVID-19. The gene calls are TRBV14 and TRBJ1-3, with a tentative D call TRBD1 (5 bases). The specimen was peripheral blood. CDR3 protein: CASSQEGALGTIYF. The CDR3 DNA reads as TGTGCCAGCAGCCAAGAAGGGGCCCTAGGAACCATATATTTT.